This T cell receptor beta chain was documented in a study of blood T cell repertoires in COVID-19. Study in general: Samples came from the United States, Italy and Spain, spanning acute and convalescent COVID-19. In each case, the material was cDNA or gDNA derived from T cells, B-cell-depleted T cells, or PBMCs.

V was pared by 5 bases and J by 6 bases, with 21 bases between. In germline, CDR1 is SGHNT, CDR2 YYREEE (reference sequence). The CDR3 spans 16 residues. As originally analysed: From reference gene primer amplification, estimates of nucleated cell counts were derived. The data were produced by immunoSEQ multiplex PCR, yet TCRdb's version contains in-frame clones alone and is incomplete. The V and J calls and clone size come from that table; D and trimming were worked out from the DNA. The table has roughly 88,000 clones, around nine tenths seen once. This clone was picked up one time. The sequenced sample was peripheral blood. The origin of this receptor is a woman aged 45-59 years in a cohort sampled during active COVID-19. V and J are TRBV5-4 and TRBJ2-1; TRBD1 is a possible D gene (5 bases). For the CDR3, the DNA is TGTGCCAGCAGACCGCAGGGTTTGGCCCTTGGCAATGAGCAGTTCTTC. Amino acid sequence: CASRPQGLALGNEQFF.